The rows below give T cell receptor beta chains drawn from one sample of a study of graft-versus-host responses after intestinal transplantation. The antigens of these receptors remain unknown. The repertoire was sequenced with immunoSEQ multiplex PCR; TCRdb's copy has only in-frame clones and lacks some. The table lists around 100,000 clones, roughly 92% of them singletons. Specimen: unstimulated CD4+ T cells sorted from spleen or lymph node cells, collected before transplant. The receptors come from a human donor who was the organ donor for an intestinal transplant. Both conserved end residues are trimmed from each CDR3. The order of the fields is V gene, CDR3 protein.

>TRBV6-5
ASSEAANQPQH
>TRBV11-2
ASSGGLASIYEQY
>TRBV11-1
ASSLGPGETQY
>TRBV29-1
SVALQGNTEAF
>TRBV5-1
ASSSLVNTGELF
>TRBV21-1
ASSPHRTGGTEAF
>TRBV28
ASSSPSTGFNQKLF
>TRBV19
ASSMEGYGYT
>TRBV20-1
SARKDTQY
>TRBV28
ASSSPGQGNQPQH
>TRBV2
ASSVSGGYT
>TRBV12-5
ASGLYQGGFETQY
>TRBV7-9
ASSLGAGTVRSLDTQY
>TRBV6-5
ASSRRYEQY
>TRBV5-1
ASSLSVNTEAF
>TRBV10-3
AIKGGSYEQY
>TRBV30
AWSVGAGGGTDTQY